The 16 T cell receptor beta chains in this list originate from one sample, sequenced in a study of response to subunit inactivated influenza vaccine. TCRdb processed the RT-PCR reads anew with MiXCR; each CDR3 protein has one entry. The repertoire holds roughly 760,000 distinct CDR3 sequences, with over 20% as singletons. The material was PBMCs from blood, obtained approximately 5 days after vaccination. These receptors all come from a man in his fifties who received an inactivated influenza vaccine.

The chain carries TRBV6-5 and TRBJ1-4; D unclear. Germline lookup yields CDR1 MNHEY and CDR2 SVGAGI. Deletions cut 2 bases from V and 7 bases from J, with 11 bases between. The CDR3 contains 14 residues. The CDR3 DNA sequence: TGTGCCAGCAGTTACAACCCACATGTTGAAAAACTGTTTTTT. This codes for CASSYNPHVEKLFF.

The chain has TRBV7-6 and TRBJ2-3; TRBD2 matches at 8 bases. After removal of 2 bases from V and 2 bases from J, the junction contained 6 bases not matched to a gene. The CDR3 is 16 amino acids. Germline CDR1 reads SGHVS; CDR2 reads FNYEAQ. This CDR3 is CASSLMSGGYTDTQYF. For the CDR3, the DNA is TGTGCCAGCAGCTTAATGTCGGGGGGGTACACAGATACGCAGTATTTT.

This clonotype was detected a few times. The chain employs TRBV12-3 or TRBV12-4 and TRBJ2-7, with TRBD1 as a possible D gene (6 bases). V shed 5 bases and J shed 5 bases, with 10 bases lying between them. The CDR3 runs to 12 residues. The CDR3 DNA reads TGTGCCAGCAGTCGACAGGTCCACGAGCAGTACTTC. It is translated as CASSRQVHEQYF.

CDR3 residues: CASSELAGDTDTQYF. DNA for the CDR3: TGTGCCAGCAGTGAACTAGCGGGGGACACAGATACGCAGTATTTT. This chain links TRBV12-3 or TRBV12-4 with TRBJ2-3; 11 bases match TRBD2. The J segment lost 2 bases and the V segment lost 5 bases, leaving 3 bases of the junction unmatched. The CDR3 sequence is 15 residues long.

The genes are TRBV29-1 and TRBJ2-7; 7 nucleotides match TRBD1. Germline loops: CDR1 SQVTM, CDR2 ANQGSEA. The trim removed 7 bases at V and 5 bases at J, leaving 8 bases unmatched. CDR3 size: 12 residues. Here the CDR3 DNA reads TGCAGCGCTCAACAGGGGATGGACGAGCAGTACTTC. Translating gives CSAQQGMDEQYF.

This clonotype was observed a handful of times. CDR3 nucleotides: TGCAGTGCTAGGCCAGGACAAGAGACCCAGTACTTC. Encoded protein: CSARPGQETQYF. The chain links TRBV20-1 to TRBJ2-5; unclear D gene. Per germline, CDR1 DFQATT and CDR2 SNEGSKA (reference sequence). The CDR3 spans 12 residues. Trimming removed 3 bases from V and 2 bases from J, with 7 bases in between.

The chain is built from TRBV6-5 and TRBJ2-3, with D perhaps matching TRBD2 (7 bases). V was trimmed by 4 bases and J by 6 bases, leaving 17 bases between them. CDR1 is MNHEY and CDR2 is SVGAGI in the germline V gene. This CDR3 has 15 residues. CDR3 in amino acids: CASSLSGGHRDTQYF. The CDR3 DNA is TGTGCCAGCAGTTTGTCGGGGGGACATAGGGATACGCAGTATTTT.

In this sample, this clonotype turned up a few times. This sequence joins TRBV6-1 and TRBJ2-3; D is perhaps TRBD1 (6 bases). The CDR3 has 16 residues. V gave up 6 bases and J gave up 0 bases, with 16 bases separating them. From germline, CDR1 is MNHNS and CDR2 SASEGT. CDR3 region: CASSTDAGASTDTQYF. For the CDR3, the DNA is TGTGCCAGCAGCACAGACGCAGGGGCAAGCACAGATACGCAGTATTTT.

This clonotype was counted only a few times. The V and J genes are TRBV5-6 and TRBJ2-1; perhaps D is TRBD1 or TRBD2 (7 bases each). V was trimmed by 4 bases and J by 9 bases, leaving 17 bases between them. There are 14 residues in the CDR3. Per germline, CDR1 SGHDT and CDR2 YYEEEE. CDR3 in DNA: TGTGCCAGCAGCCAGGGGGGGGAGTTGGGTGAGCAGTTCTTC. Its protein is CASSQGGELGEQFF.

The chain recombines TRBV6-2 or TRBV6-3 with TRBJ2-1; TRBD2 aligns across 9 bases. Germline CDR1 reads MNHEY; CDR2 reads SVGEGT. Trimming took 7 bases from V and 10 from J; bases not matched to a gene: 17. The CDR3 totals 16 residues. CDR3 region: CASKSSGVELSKEQFF. The CDR3, as DNA: TGTGCCAGCAAATCTAGCGGGGTTGAATTGAGTAAAGAGCAGTTCTTC.

V usage is TRBV20-1 and J usage is TRBJ2-7; D not resolved. The CDR3 sequence is 11 residues long. The V and J ends lost 4 bases and 3 bases respectively, with 7 bases between them. Germline V gives CDR1 DFQATT, CDR2 SNEGSKA (reference sequence). CDR3 nucleotides: TGCAGTGCTAAAGATCTCTACGAGCAGTACTTC. Protein: CSAKDLYEQYF.

This clonotype was seen a handful of times. This rearrangement joins TRBV7-2 to TRBJ1-2; D gene uncertain. Between the trimmed V and J ends, which lost 1 base and 3 bases, there was a span of 3 bases. CDR3 length: 12 amino acids. The V gene's germline CDR1 is SGHTA and CDR2 FQGNSA. The CDR3 reads CASSLVDYGYTF. The CDR3 nucleotides are TGTGCCAGCAGCTTAGTTGACTATGGCTACACCTTC.

This clonotype appeared a few times. As DNA, the CDR3 is TGCAGTGCTAGTGCAAGGAGAAGCGGGAGGGCCTACAATGAGCAGTTCTTC. This sequence encodes CSASARRSGRAYNEQFF. The rearrangement links TRBV20-1 to TRBJ2-1; 10 positions match TRBD2. V gave up 3 bases and J gave up 2 bases; unmatched junction bases: 10. The CDR3 runs 17 residues. Per germline, CDR1 DFQATT and CDR2 SNEGSKA (reference sequence).

The V call is TRBV7-2, the J call TRBJ2-4, with D possibly being TRBD1 (5 bases). CDR1 is SGHTA and CDR2 is FQGNSA in the germline V gene. The CDR3 extends over 14 amino acids. V was pared by 1 base and J by 7 bases, with 11 bases between. CDR3 bases: TGTGCCAGCAGCTTAGAACGACAGTGGAACATTCAGTACTTC. Encoded protein: CASSLERQWNIQYF.

This clonotype was detected a few times. The rearrangement links TRBV10-3 to TRBJ2-1; D is unresolved. The CDR3 sequence is 15 residues long. The germline V and J ends were trimmed by 0 bases and 5 bases, with 11 bases remaining between them. Germline-derived CDR1 and CDR2 are ENHRY and SYGVKD. CDR3 loop: CAISESGRNNNEQFF. The CDR3 nucleotides read TGTGCCATCAGTGAGTCCGGGCGGAATAACAATGAGCAGTTCTTC.

This clonotype was seen more than once but under ten times. This chain joins TRBV5-6 and TRBJ2-3; perhaps TRBD2 as D (7 bases). V lost 1 base to trimming and J lost 2 bases, with 20 bases between them. CDR3 size: 18 residues. From germline, CDR1 is SGHDT and CDR2 YYEEEE. CDR3 sequence reads: CASSLLGGGLSNTDTQYF. DNA for the CDR3: TGTGCCAGCAGCTTGTTGGGGGGGGGCCTCTCAAACACAGATACGCAGTATTTT.